This T cell receptor (beta chain) appears in the sequencing data of a study of PD-1 blockade in classical Hodgkin lymphoma (dated by TCRdb to between 2020 and 2021). Background on the whole study: Nivolumab dosing was 3 mg/kg intravenously every 2 weeks, continuing until either disease progression or unacceptable toxicity. To define a peripheral blood immune signature of response to PD-1 blockade in classical Hodgkin lymphoma, the study combined TCR beta sequencing with CyTOF.

Counted from cysteine to phenylalanine, this CDR3 has 13 amino acids. Solely the CDR3 DNA is kept, with 39 bases framed from the first base. A distance of 11 bases separates the germline ends of V and J, which lose 2 bases and 5 bases respectively. According to the germline V gene, CDR1 reads SQVTM and CDR2 reads ANQGSEA. The Qiagen DNeasy kit was used to extract genomic DNA both from unsorted PBMCs and from the negatively selected CD4+ and CD8+ fractions. TCR beta CDR3 regions were amplified by immunoSEQ multiplex PCR using primers annealing to V and J segments. Amplification bias was minimized using a synthetic immune receptor repertoire, and residual bias was removed computationally after sequencing. Turning to the authors' computational methods: Custom Python scripts were used to quantify repertoire diversity as the Shannon entropy index. The unsorted, CD4+ and CD8+ repertoires were each analyzed separately, with the exception of combined analyses, where CD4+ and CD8+ sequences were merged in silico. Clonal expansion was defined as a frequency increase of at least 2-fold after treatment compared with C1D1, and clones undetected at baseline were assigned a pseudocount of 0.5. Clones with 0 or 1 copy at C1D1 were classified as singleton clones, and clones with 2 or more copies were classified as non-singleton clones. Clones expanded in unsorted samples were labelled as CD4+, CD8+ or unknown by matching protein sequences in sorted samples from the same patient. Wilcoxon tests on paired samples were used to test changes in diversity from C1D1 to C4D1. Drawn from immuneACCESS, this table holds only the in-frame rearrangements with V and J called that TCRdb kept. Clones are partly lost; checked studies trace under half to an unresolved V gene and leave the rest unexplained. V and J calls and clone size are given by that table; D and trimming were obtained from the DNA. The sample contains tens of thousands of clones, roughly 88% of them found a single time. 12% of the sample comes from the top ten.

Details on this clone: Its antigen is unknown. Base qualities are missing; no much larger clone stands one base away.

Explained via the paper, the time point label denotes: cycle 1 day 1 (C1D1), immediately before nivolumab initiation. Relapse after autologous stem cell transplantation had occurred in all trial patients, and cohorts A, B and C were distinguished by prior brentuximab vedotin exposure. The trial cohort comprised roughly 50 patients with relapsed/refractory classical Hodgkin lymphoma whose best overall responses were complete response, partial response or progressive disease. In the multi-cohort phase II CheckMate 205 trial, trial patients received single-agent nivolumab. An independent review committee assessed best overall response by applying the 2007 International Working Group response criteria. Trial PBMCs were collected immediately before nivolumab initiation (C1D1) and during therapy at cycle 2 day 1 and cycle 4 day 1. Peripheral blood was collected in 8 mL Vacutainer Cell Preparation Tubes, from which PBMCs were isolated by centrifugation and then cryopreserved.

Broader findings and caveats from the paper: Only a single clinical trial cohort was studied, and what caused the repertoire differences, possibly disease activity or prior therapy, remained undefined. Diversity was lower in patients who began nivolumab less than 1 year after ASCT, so these patients were left out of later analyses to avoid confounding by immune reconstitution. A significant rise by C4D1 was seen in CD4+ but not CD8+ TCR diversity (p=0.0027 vs p=0.16), with the rise being most apparent in complete responders (p=0.02). Trial patients achieving complete response had baseline diversity similar to newly diagnosed patients, whereas partial responders and progressors had significantly lower diversity. Baseline TCR diversity was reported to be lower in newly diagnosed patients than in healthy donors and to be lower still in relapsed/refractory patients.

The source was peripheral blood mononuclear cells (PBMCs), collected at baseline. The clonotype was recovered from a human donor with classical Hodgkin lymphoma. Recombination connected TRBV29-1 to TRBJ2-3, with TRBD1 tentatively as D gene (5 bases match). The CDR3 region reads CSVETQGLDTQYF. The nucleotides read TGCAGCGTTGAAACGCAGGGATTAGATACGCAGTATTTT.